What follows describes a single TCR beta chain. The antigen remains unidentified. 5'RACE with constant-segment primers built TCRalpha and TCRbeta cDNA libraries with UMIs. TCRdb reprocessed the 5' RACE reads via MiXCR and lists one record per CDR3 protein. The sample holds under 300,000 distinct CDR3 sequences, about a sixth seen once. The data were taken from a study of T-cell memory formation after mild COVID-19. Findings of the study overall: For contracting clones, CD4+ ones sat mainly in CM and EM, CD8+ in EMRA.

Germline V gives CDR1 LGHDT, CDR2 YNNKEL (reference sequence). The CDR3 has 14 residues. V shed 1 base and J 8 bases; nucleotides not matched to a gene: 3. The genes are TRBV3-1 and TRBJ1-4, with TRBD1 identical over 8 bases. This TCR was sampled from a man between 18 and 29 years old who had mild COVID-19 (a few samples of this study predate the infection). Cell type and time point are not known. Material for sequencing was PBMCs or a T cell subset sorted from them (not recorded which). The CDR3, as DNA: TGTGCCAGCAGCCAAGCTGGGACAGGAGAAAAACTGTTTTTT. It encodes CASSQAGTGEKLFF.